This is a list of T cell receptor beta chains from one sample in a study of cytomegalovirus exposure and HLA in healthy donors. Measured with immunoSEQ multiplex PCR; TCRdb has only the in-frame clones, and not every one. The top ten hold under 2% of the sample, which has more than 95,000 clones, over 85% seen once. Source material: PBMCs. These receptors were taken from a young woman in good health and CMV-seronegative. The CDR3 runs from the conserved cysteine through the conserved F or W. D genes are given only for firm matches. Only part of the rows carry a size: once, few, many, or a class if the clone is expanded.

J gene,D gene,clone size,V gene,CDR3 DNA,CDR3 protein
TRBJ1-6,NA,NA,TRBV19,TGTGCCAGGAACAGGGTAATGGGCTATAATTCACCCCTCCACTTT,CARNRVMGYNSPLHF
TRBJ2-1,TRBD2,once,TRBV5-4,TGTGCCAGCAGCCCTGGGACTAGCGGGTACAATGAGCAGTTCTTC,CASSPGTSGYNEQFF
TRBJ2-7,TRBD2,NA,TRBV18,TGTGCCAGCTCACCACGTGCTAGCGGGGGGTCCTACGAGCAGTACTTC,CASSPRASGGSYEQYF
TRBJ2-7,TRBD1,NA,TRBV18,TGTGCCAGCTCACCACCGGGCACAGGGGCCTACGAGCAGTACTTC,CASSPPGTGAYEQYF
TRBJ2-5,NA,NA,TRBV7-2,TGTGCCAGCAGCTCACGACTAGGGGGGGGTGAGACCCAGTACTTC,CASSSRLGGGETQYF
TRBJ2-3,TRBD1,NA,TRBV9,TGTGCCAGCAGCTCTTCCGGGACAGGGGCAGATACGCAGTATTTT,CASSSSGTGADTQYF
TRBJ1-1,NA,NA,TRBV28,TGTGCCAGCAGTTGGGGGGGGACTGAAGCTTTCTTT,CASSWGGTEAFF
TRBJ2-5,TRBD2,NA,TRBV5-1,TGCGCCAGCAGCCGAGGACTAGTGCGGCTTAAAGAGACCCAGTACTTC,CASSRGLVRLKETQYF
TRBJ2-3,TRBD1,NA,TRBV30,TGTGCCTGGGACAAAACAGGGGCAGATACGCAGTATTTT,CAWDKTGADTQYF
TRBJ2-4,TRBD1,NA,TRBV2,TGTGCCCAGCAGCCACATATTGGACAGGGGGTGAAAAACATTCAGTACTTC,CAQQPHIGQGVKNIQYF
TRBJ2-3,NA,NA,TRBV19,TGTGCCAGTAGTCCCCGTCGTTACACAGATACGCAGTATTTT,CASSPRRYTDTQYF
TRBJ2-6,NA,NA,TRBV2,TGTGCCAGCACAGCCGGGAGATCACCTGGGGCCAACGTCCTGACTTTC,CASTAGRSPGANVLTF
TRBJ1-2,TRBD1,NA,TRBV11-1,TGTGCCAGCAGCTTGGGACAGAACTACACCTTC,CASSLGQNYTF
TRBJ1-2,NA,NA,TRBV28,TGTGCCAGCAGTTTTAGGGGAGGCTATGGCTACACCTTC,CASSFRGGYGYTF
TRBJ1-2,TRBD1,NA,TRBV4-3,TGCGCCAGCAGCCAAATTTTTACAGGGGGTCCTCCTGACTACTATGGCTACACCTTC,CASSQIFTGGPPDYYGYTF
TRBJ2-4,NA,NA,TRBV6-1,TGTGCCAGCAGTGGGTCCACGACGGGGAAAAACATTCAGTACTTC,CASSGSTTGKNIQYF
TRBJ2-7,NA,NA,TRBV7-8,TGTGCCAGCAGCCCCGACAGGTCGGGCGAGCAGTACTTC,CASSPDRSGEQYF
TRBJ2-3,TRBD2,once,TRBV28,TGTGCCAGCAGTTTATGGGCTAGCGGGGGGAGCACAGATACGCAGTATTTT,CASSLWASGGSTDTQYF